The rows below give T cell receptor beta chains drawn from one sample of a study of molecular identifiers for immune sequencing clone quantification. TCRdb reanalysed the PCR reads using MiXCR and keeps one entry per CDR3 protein. The sample consists of around 460,000 distinct CDR3 sequences, over 20% of them appearing once. Input material: naive CD8+ T cells from blood, with Jurkat cell RNA spiked in. The receptors here all came from a human donor in good health. Some libraries in this study had Jurkat cell RNA spiked in. CDR3s include the opening cysteine and the closing phenylalanine or tryptophan. The D gene is left open where the match is weak. Size is stated for part of the rows, as once, few or many counts, or as a class when the clone is expanded.

D	V	size	J	CDR3	DNA
TRBD1	TRBV24-1	-	TRBJ2-1	CATSDGDSYNEQFF	TGTGCCACCAGTGATGGGGACAGTTACAATGAGCAGTTCTTC
-	TRBV4-3	many	TRBJ2-7	CASSQAVGTAYEQYF	TGCGCCAGCAGCCAAGCGGTCGGGACCGCCTACGAGCAGTACTTC
-	TRBV20-1	few	TRBJ2-7	CSAREPRRTAYEQYF	TGCAGTGCTAGAGAACCCCGTCGGACAGCCTACGAGCAGTACTTC
TRBD2	TRBV29-1	-	TRBJ2-7	CSASGGYSYEQYF	TGCAGCGCCTCCGGGGGGTACTCCTACGAGCAGTACTTC
TRBD2	TRBV27	few	TRBJ2-3	CASSSRTSGEDTDTQYF	TGTGCCAGCAGTTCAAGGACTAGCGGGGAAGACACAGATACGCAGTATTTT
-	TRBV9	many	TRBJ2-3	CASTPLGGRDTQYF	TGTGCCAGCACCCCGTTGGGGGGCCGAGATACGCAGTATTTT
TRBD1	TRBV19	many	TRBJ2-7	CASSVSGTGFREEYF	TGTGCCAGTAGTGTATCCGGGACAGGGTTTCGGGAGGAGTACTTC
TRBD1	TRBV10-3	-	TRBJ2-4	CATQGAKNIQYF	TGTGCCACACAGGGGGCCAAAAACATTCAGTACTTC
-	TRBV7-9	many	TRBJ1-5	CASSGNWEGDQPQHF	TGTGCCAGCAGCGGGAATTGGGAGGGTGATCAGCCCCAGCATTTT
-	TRBV6-5	many	TRBJ2-7	CASSGGHEQYF	TGTGCCAGCAGTGGGGGCCACGAGCAGTACTTC
-	TRBV7-2	many	TRBJ1-5	CASSLSGRLYSNQPQHF	TGTGCCAGCAGCTTAAGTGGAAGACTCTATAGCAATCAGCCCCAGCATTTT
-	TRBV4-3	-	TRBJ1-1	CASSQDGGVNTEAFF	TGCGCCAGCAGCCAAGATGGCGGGGTAAACACTGAAGCTTTCTTT
TRBD1	TRBV4-3	-	TRBJ2-1	CASGQGTGGKEQFF	TGCGCCAGCGGCCAAGGGACAGGGGGCAAGGAGCAGTTCTTC
TRBD2	TRBV14	many	TRBJ2-7	CASSPGGLAGYEQYF	TGTGCCAGCAGCCCCGGAGGACTAGCGGGCTACGAGCAGTACTTC
-	TRBV7-6	many	TRBJ2-7	CASSLTLAHEQYF	TGTGCCAGCAGCTTAACGCTAGCCCACGAGCAGTACTTC
-	TRBV6-2/TRBV6-3	many	TRBJ2-3	CASSYSEGVDTQYF	TGTGCCAGCAGTTACTCGGAGGGGGTGGATACGCAGTATTTT
-	TRBV19	many	TRBJ1-5	CASSIASRGISPQHF	TGTGCCAGTAGTATAGCGTCCAGGGGCATTTCGCCCCAGCATTTT
-	TRBV7-6	-	TRBJ2-1	CASSLEGSYNEQFF	TGTGCCAGCAGCTTAGAGGGATCCTACAATGAGCAGTTCTTC
TRBD1	TRBV4-3	-	TRBJ2-7	CASSRGTGPLYEQYF	TGCGCCAGCAGCCGCGGGACAGGTCCCCTCTACGAGCAGTACTTC
-	TRBV19	many	TRBJ1-2	CASCFSTAWGYTF	TGTGCCAGTTGCTTCTCGACGGCTTGGGGCTACACCTTC
TRBD1	TRBV9	few	TRBJ2-3	CASSGDRVYSTDTQYF	TGTGCCAGCAGCGGTGACAGGGTTTATAGCACAGATACGCAGTATTTT
-	TRBV30	-	TRBJ1-2	CAWSEYNYGYTF	TGTGCCTGGAGTGAGTACAACTATGGCTACACCTTC
TRBD2	TRBV5-1	-	TRBJ2-1	CASSPGVAGGAYNEQFF	TGCGCCAGCAGCCCGGGCGTTGCGGGGGGCGCCTACAATGAGCAGTTCTTC
-	TRBV29-1	many	TRBJ2-5	CSVLRRGAYQETQYF	TGCAGCGTTCTACGACGGGGGGCGTACCAAGAGACCCAGTACTTC
-	TRBV19	-	TRBJ1-1	CASSIGLYEAFF	TGTGCCAGTAGTATAGGTCTGTATGAAGCTTTCTTT
-	TRBV14	-	TRBJ2-7	CASSQARVPQYF	TGTGCCAGCAGCCAAGCCCGGGTACCGCAGTACTTC
-	TRBV6-6	many	TRBJ2-3	CASSYSKADTQYF	TGTGCCAGCAGTTACTCGAAGGCAGATACGCAGTATTTT
-	TRBV27	few	TRBJ1-1	CASSSGGPDTEAFF	TGTGCCAGCAGTTCAGGAGGTCCGGACACTGAAGCTTTCTTT
TRBD2	TRBV6-2/TRBV6-3	-	TRBJ2-3	CATLSGRFTDTQYF	TGTGCCACCCTGAGCGGGAGGTTCACAGATACGCAGTATTTT
TRBD1	TRBV27	many	TRBJ2-2	CASSLDRVFLTNTGELFF	TGTGCCAGCAGTTTGGACAGGGTATTCCTAACGAACACCGGGGAGCTGTTTTTT
TRBD2	TRBV9	-	TRBJ2-3	CASSVASGGADTQYF	TGTGCCAGCAGCGTAGCAAGCGGGGGGGCAGATACGCAGTATTTT
TRBD1	TRBV27	-	TRBJ1-2	CASSLGQGALYGYTF	TGTGCCAGCAGTCTGGGACAGGGGGCACTATATGGCTACACCTTC
-	TRBV19	few	TRBJ2-1	CASSISKNNEQFF	TGTGCCAGTAGTATATCTAAGAACAATGAGCAGTTCTTC
TRBD2	TRBV7-9	few	TRBJ2-2	CASSEIGTTIHGELFF	TGTGCCAGCAGCGAAATAGGGACTACCATCCACGGGGAGCTGTTTTTT
TRBD1	TRBV4-1	many	TRBJ1-5	CASSPRTGDLGNQPQHF	TGCGCCAGCAGCCCCCGGACAGGGGATCTGGGCAATCAGCCCCAGCATTTT
-	TRBV4-3	few	TRBJ1-4	CASSQGTGRFEKLFF	TGCGCCAGCAGCCAAGGTACAGGGCGTTTTGAAAAACTGTTTTTT
-	TRBV4-2	few	TRBJ1-4	CASSQDRHATNEKLFF	TGTGCCAGCAGCCAAGATCGCCATGCAACTAATGAAAAACTGTTTTTT